The 23 T cell receptor beta chains reported below all come from one sample, sequenced in a study of T-cell reconstitution after alpha-beta-depleted transplantation in children. Library preparation (for TCRbeta) was performed with unique molecular identifiers. One entry per CDR3 protein, called by TCRdb with MiXCR from the PCR reads. The repertoire has about 130,000 distinct CDR3 sequences, about 9.5% of them found once; the top ten carry around 24%. The specimen comprised PBMCs, mostly from graft donor cells, sampled 180 days after TCRalphabeta/CD19-depleted stem cell transplant. All receptors come from a girl under two years old who had a stem cell transplant for combined immunodeficiency, so the T cells may come from the graft donor.

In this sample, this clonotype turned up a few times. The chain couples TRBV12-3 or TRBV12-4 to TRBJ1-1; no definite D call. CDR3 length equals 13 residues. V lost 2 bases, J lost 7 bases, and 11 bases lay in between. As DNA, the CDR3 is TGTGCCAGCAGTTTATCCAGAGGGATTGAAGCTTTCTTT. Its protein product is CASSLSRGIEAFF.

This clonotype was observed a few times. The V and J genes are TRBV5-1 and TRBJ2-1; 8 positions match TRBD2. Germline values: CDR1 SGHRS, CDR2 YFSETQ. This CDR3 is 16 amino acids long. V dropped 0 bases and J dropped 0; count of bases not matched to a gene: 2. CDR3 DNA sequence: TGCGCCAGCAGCTTGGTAGCGGGGTACTCCTACAATGAGCAGTTCTTC. Translating it yields CASSLVAGYSYNEQFF.

This sequence joins TRBV12-3 or TRBV12-4 and TRBJ2-5; perhaps TRBD2 as D (5 bases). This CDR3 contains 13 residues. The V end lost 4 bases, the J end lost 5 bases, and 11 bases lay between the germline ends. This chain's CDR3 is CASSWTVGETQYF. The CDR3 DNA reads as TGTGCCAGCAGTTGGACTGTCGGGGAGACCCAGTACTTC.

This clonotype was counted only a few times. The chain carries TRBV10-3 and TRBJ2-3; the match to TRBD2 covers 13 bases. The length of the CDR3 is 20 residues. V was clipped by 2 bases and J by 1 base; unmatched bases: 12. In germline, CDR1 is ENHRY, CDR2 SYGVKD. CDR3 in amino acids: CAISEPGLAGTTLGTDTQYF. CDR3 DNA sequence: TGTGCCATCAGTGAGCCGGGACTAGCGGGAACAACCTTGGGCACAGATACGCAGTATTTT.

This clonotype showed up just a few times. The chain recombines TRBV7-2 with TRBJ1-2, with 9 bases identical to TRBD1. Losses at the gene ends were 3 bases for V and 7 bases for J; bases not matched to a gene: 3. This CDR3 comprises 13 residues. CDR1 SGHTA and CDR2 FQGNSA come from the germline V gene. CDR3 DNA sequence: TGTGCCAGCAGCTTGGACAGGGGAAGTGGCTACACCTTC. Its protein is CASSLDRGSGYTF.

This clonotype was seen more than once but under ten times. V is TRBV29-1 and J is TRBJ2-7; TRBD1 aligns across 8 bases. J lost 2 bases, V lost 7 bases, and 13 bases had no gene match. Germline values: CDR1 SQVTM, CDR2 ANQGSEA. The CDR3 has 15 residues. This chain's CDR3 is CSAQGGSGQAYEQYF. CDR3 nucleotide sequence: TGCAGCGCCCAAGGGGGATCGGGACAGGCCTACGAGCAGTACTTC.

The gene calls are TRBV7-8 and TRBJ2-5, with TRBD2 matching 10 bases. This CDR3 comprises 16 residues. Trimming cost V 4 bases and J 2 bases; bases outside gene matches: 7. Germline CDR1 is SGHVS and CDR2 is FQNEAQ. CDR3 sequence: CASSSRLAGGQETQYF. The CDR3 region has the DNA TGTGCCAGCAGCTCCCGACTAGCGGGCGGTCAAGAGACCCAGTACTTC.

This chain links TRBV20-1 with TRBJ2-1, with 9 positions matching TRBD1. Germline loops: CDR1 DFQATT, CDR2 SNEGSKA (reference sequence). With 1 base clipped from V and 5 bases from J, the junction kept 6 bases outside the gene matches. The CDR3 covers 15 residues. The CDR3 spells CSARAGTGLNNEQFF. The DNA of the CDR3 is TGCAGTGCTAGAGCAGGGACAGGGCTGAACAATGAGCAGTTCTTC.

This sequence joins TRBV7-9 and TRBJ2-7; perhaps TRBD2 as D (9 bases). Trimming removed 5 bases at V and 4 bases at J, with 24 bases between. The CDR3 runs 17 residues. Germline assignment: CDR1 SEHNR and CDR2 FQNEAQ (reference sequence). This chain's CDR3 is CASSPRQGTSPLYEQYF. CDR3 coding DNA: TGTGCCAGCAGCCCGAGACAGGGGACTAGCCCCCTTTACGAGCAGTACTTC.

This clonotype occurred many times. This chain links TRBV5-1 with TRBJ2-1; the match to TRBD1 covers 10 bases. The V and J ends lost 4 bases and 3 bases, in that order; junction bases with no gene match: 4. This CDR3 contains 15 residues. Germline V gives CDR1 SGHRS, CDR2 YFSETQ. This CDR3 reads CASSPGTGDYNEQFF. The CDR3 coding sequence is TGCGCCAGCAGCCCCGGGACAGGGGACTACAATGAGCAGTTCTTC.

This clonotype appeared many times. This chain joins TRBV9 and TRBJ2-7, with 7 bases fitting TRBD1. The junction had 9 bases not matched to a gene; V was cut back by 3 bases and J by 6 bases. Germline values: CDR1 SGDLS, CDR2 YYNGEE. This CDR3 spans 14 amino acids. The CDR3 sequence is CASSEGDSPREQYF. The CDR3 DNA sequence: TGTGCCAGCAGCGAGGGGGACAGCCCACGCGAGCAGTACTTC.

The J gene is TRBJ2-7, the V gene TRBV6-1; the D gene is possibly TRBD2 (5 bases). The CDR3 runs to 15 residues. Trimming shortened V by 6 bases and J by 4 bases, and 19 bases separated the two germline ends. Germline V gives CDR1 MNHNS, CDR2 SASEGT. The CDR3 here is CASSRYNPRGYEQYF. The DNA of the CDR3 is TGTGCCAGCAGCCGTTACAATCCCAGAGGGTACGAGCAGTACTTC.

This chain's CDR3 is CASSWSGGATKNIQYF. DNA of the CDR3: TGTGCCAGCAGTTGGAGCGGGGGGGCCACCAAAAACATTCAGTACTTC. The chain employs TRBV12-3 or TRBV12-4 and TRBJ2-4; 10 bases agree with TRBD2. The length of the CDR3 is 16 residues. With V trimmed by 4 bases and J by 2 bases, 5 bases remained unmatched.

This clonotype has only a few counts. The gene calls are TRBV24-1 and TRBJ1-5; possibly TRBD1 for D (5 bases). The CDR3 runs 16 residues. V lost 2 bases and J lost 6, with 16 bases in between. Germline CDR1 and CDR2: KGHDR and SFDVKD. The CDR3 DNA reads TGTGCCACCAGTGATTCTTTGGGGGGTCTTCGTCAGCCCCAGCATTTT. It yields the protein CATSDSLGGLRQPQHF.

The chain is built from TRBV20-1 and TRBJ2-5; 16 bases align to TRBD2. The length of the CDR3 is 18 residues. V lost 2 bases to trimming and J lost 3 bases; unmatched junction nucleotides: 9. Germline lookup yields CDR1 DFQATT and CDR2 SNEGSKA (reference sequence). The CDR3 DNA sequence: TGCAGTGCTAGAAAGCCGGGACTAGCGGGGGGGCAAGAAGAGACCCAGTACTTC. Encoded protein: CSARKPGLAGGQEETQYF.

V is TRBV7-6 and J is TRBJ1-1, with D tentatively TRBD1 (5 bases). CDR1 is SGHVS and CDR2 is FNYEAQ in the germline V gene. The CDR3 covers 13 residues. V was trimmed by 3 bases and J by 9 bases, leaving 14 bases between them. This CDR3 is CASSFLGQPKAFF. CDR3 DNA: TGTGCCAGCAGCTTTCTGGGGCAGCCCAAAGCTTTCTTT.

The V gene is TRBV20-1, the J gene TRBJ2-3, with 8 bases fitting TRBD1. CDR3 length: 15 residues. Germline V lookup: CDR1 DFQATT, CDR2 SNEGSKA (reference sequence). Unmatched junction bases numbered 8, after V lost 5 bases and J lost 1 base. The CDR3 nucleotides are TGCAGTGCTTCAGATCCGGGACAGGGCACAGATACGCAGTATTTT. It yields the protein CSASDPGQGTDTQYF.

This clonotype was seen a handful of times. The chain employs TRBV5-6 and TRBJ2-5, with D unresolved. Trimming pared 9 bases from V and 1 base from J, leaving 13 bases between. The CDR3 loop spans 13 amino acids. Per the germline V gene, CDR1 is SGHDT and CDR2 is YYEEEE. DNA for the CDR3: TGTGCCATGAGCCCCGGGCTCCAAGAGACCCAGTACTTC. Residues: CAMSPGLQETQYF.

This clonotype was seen at least ten times. CDR3 coding DNA: TGCAGTGCTAGTTACAGGGACCAAGAGACCCAGTACTTC. This translates into CSASYRDQETQYF. The chain couples TRBV20-1 to TRBJ2-5, with D perhaps matching TRBD1 (6 bases). The CDR3 spans 13 residues. The germline V gene has CDR1 DFQATT and CDR2 SNEGSKA (reference sequence). Trimming left V 3 bases short and J 0 bases short, with 8 bases between.

This clonotype was counted a few times. The DNA for the CDR3 is TGTGCCAGCAGCTTAGAGTATAATTACGAGCAGTACTTC. Residues: CASSLEYNYEQYF. The V and J genes are TRBV7-6 and TRBJ2-7; D is ambiguous. Between the trimmed V and J ends, which lost 1 base and 4 bases, there was a span of 8 bases. Germline V lookup: CDR1 SGHVS, CDR2 FNYEAQ. The CDR3 sequence is 13 residues long. The full variable domain, rest sourced from reference TRBV7-6 and TRBJ2-7, is GAGVSQSPRYKVTKRGQDVALRCDPISGHVSLYWYRQALGQGPEFLTYFNYEAQQDKSGLPNDRFSAERPEGSISTLTIQRTEQRDSAMYRCASSLEYNYEQYFGPGTRLTVT.

This chain links TRBV20-1 with TRBJ2-3; 12 bases agree with TRBD2. The CDR3 sequence is 16 residues long. The V gene end was trimmed by 6 bases and the J gene end by 0 bases; junction bases not matched to a gene: 7. Germline V gene data show CDR1 as DFQATT and CDR2 as SNEGSKA (reference sequence). CDR3 residues: CSAARTSGDSTDTQYF. The CDR3 nucleotides are TGCAGTGCGGCCCGGACTAGCGGGGATAGCACAGATACGCAGTATTTT.

The sample holds a few counts of this clonotype. The rearrangement joins TRBV12-3 or TRBV12-4 to TRBJ2-1; the match to TRBD2 covers 10 bases. The CDR3 sequence is 14 residues long. The trim removed 6 bases at V and 5 bases at J, leaving 4 bases unmatched. CDR3 bases: TGTGCCAGCAGGAGGACTAGCGGACACAATGAGCAGTTCTTC. Amino acid sequence: CASRRTSGHNEQFF.

J is TRBJ2-4 and V is TRBV2, with 7 nucleotides matching TRBD2. The CDR3 runs to 15 residues. CDR1 is SNHLY and CDR2 is FYNNEI in the germline V gene. Germline trimming cut 7 bases from V and 0 bases from J; bases unmatched to any gene: 6. The CDR3 reads CASNPLAVAKNIQYF. CDR3 DNA sequence: TGTGCCAGCAATCCGCTAGCGGTAGCCAAAAACATTCAGTACTTC.